A selection of T cell receptor beta chains follows, all from one sample in a study of shared clonotypes between healthy human individuals. Measured with immunoSEQ multiplex PCR; TCRdb has only the in-frame clones, and not every one. The data contain roughly 480,000 clones, roughly 85% of them seen just once; the ten biggest clones take up around 12%. What was sequenced was PBMCs. The receptors were gathered from a woman between 40 and 55 years old in good health. Some clones in this sample may be carry-over from other donors' samples. CDR3s include the opening cysteine and the closing phenylalanine or tryptophan.

>TRBV18|TRBJ2-3
CASSPIGSGRTDTQYF
>TRBV9|TRBJ2-3
CASSVGVSTDTQYF
>TRBV6-1|TRBJ1-5
CASRDGNQPQHF
>TRBV6-5|TRBJ1-2
CASSPGPRGGYTF
>TRBV7-3|TRBJ2-1
CASSSDRVGEQFF
>TRBV28|TRBJ1-2
CASSRRTGVTGYTF
>TRBV27|NA
CASKNRGGPYEQYF
>TRBV7-3|TRBJ2-7
CASSPGRVHEQYF
>TRBV27|TRBJ2-4
CASSPNDSRDIQYF
>TRBV7-9|TRBJ2-2
CASSSRDSTGELFF
>TRBV30|TRBJ2-1
CAWSVRAVNEQFF
>TRBV7-6|TRBJ2-2
CASSLVGSTGELFF
>TRBV7-8|TRBJ1-2
CASSLQAGVGTF
>TRBV5-7|TRBJ2-2
CASSSGKALNTRELFF
>TRBV29-1|TRBJ2-1
CSVEVPPLGQDYNEQFF
>TRBV5-6|TRBJ1-2
CASSLVGVWDRYGYTF
>TRBV5-1|TRBJ1-4
CASSPQGVGEKLFF
>TRBV30|TRBJ2-2
CAWKRDGDTGELFF
>TRBV4-2|TRBJ1-1
CASSQVGGLGSEAFF
>TRBV5-6|TRBJ2-7
CASSYSGSSYEQYF
>TRBV5-1|TRBJ1-4
CASSWLRSEKLFF
>TRBV5-1|TRBJ1-3
CASREGYSGNTIYF
>TRBV4-1|TRBJ2-1
CASSQATSGSPAGEQFF
>TRBV5-1|TRBJ2-7
CASSLGGRTYEQYF
>TRBV6-5|TRBJ2-2
CASRRQGASGELFF
>TRBV10-2|TRBJ2-2
CASSEVRGFTGELFF
>TRBV14|TRBJ2-1
CASSQVREPWFF
>TRBV7-9|TRBJ1-1
CASSIRQTSNTEAFF
>TRBV11-2|TRBJ2-1
CASSLASSGMDEQFF
>TRBV27|TRBJ1-1
CASSESSIKTGGIMNTEAFF
>TRBV19|TRBJ2-1
CASSWGEASNEQFF
>TRBV30|TRBJ2-5
CAWSPIDETQYF
>TRBV7-9|TRBJ1-1
CASSLVGGGTEAFF
>TRBV7-6|TRBJ2-2
CASRPGLAGPNTGELFF
>TRBV4-2|TRBJ2-1
CASRMTQEAGNEQFF
>TRBV5-8|TRBJ2-5
CASSFPAVETQYF
>TRBV28|TRBJ1-1
CASRTPGGGTEAFF
>TRBV29-1|TRBJ1-2
CSVERTGYGYTF
>TRBV2|TRBJ1-3
CASQTEGNTIYF
>TRBV28|TRBJ1-5
CASSTGSNQPQHF
>TRBV9|TRBJ2-3
CASSDLTDTQYF
>TRBV5-1|TRBJ2-3
CASSLDAGTSTDTQYF
>TRBV25-1|TRBJ2-7
CASSVGLAEPYEQYF
>TRBV2|TRBJ2-3
CASRGDRASTDTQYF
>TRBV19|TRBJ2-6
CASSTGGRSSGANVLTF
>TRBV11-2|TRBJ2-7
CASSRSGGTVSYEQYF
>TRBV7-9|TRBJ2-1
CASSFRQNAYNEQFF